Following are 26 T cell receptor beta chains from one sample sequenced in a study of T cell responses to AZD1222 COVID-19 vaccine. Repertoires were generated with immunoSEQ multiplex PCR, while TCRdb's copy carries only in-frame clones and drops some. The sample has around 170,000 clones, about nine tenths seen once; the top ten hold over 0.75%. Source: peripheral blood, taken on day 0 of AZD1222 vaccination. These receptors were collected from an adult in good health.

This clone was counted a single time. This chain connects TRBV7-9 to TRBJ1-1; TRBD1 matches at 7 bases. Trimming removed 7 bases from V and 0 bases from J; junction bases left unmatched: 8. The CDR3 runs 15 residues. The germline V gene has CDR1 SEHNR and CDR2 FQNEAQ (reference sequence). The CDR3 nucleotides are TGTGCCAGCAACAGGGGAGGGGCGGTGAACACTGAAGCTTTCTTT. Amino acid sequence: CASNRGGAVNTEAFF.

V is TRBV6-5 and J is TRBJ2-1; TRBD2 matches 11 bases. Germline CDR1 is MNHEY and CDR2 is SVGAGI. Trimming at V came to 4 bases and at J to 2 bases, leaving 1 base not matched to a gene. This CDR3 is 15 amino acids long. In DNA form, the CDR3 reads TGTGCCAGCAGTTTGACTAGCGGGGCCTACAATGAGCAGTTCTTC. Translating it yields CASSLTSGAYNEQFF.

CDR3 sequence reads: CASSPTVPSGNTIYF. Written as DNA, the CDR3 is TGTGCCAGCAGCCCGACAGTACCCTCTGGAAACACCATATATTTT. The V and J genes are TRBV7-2 and TRBJ1-3, with D possibly matching TRBD1 (5 bases). Deletions cut 5 bases from V and 0 bases from J, with 11 bases between. The CDR3 has 15 amino acids. Germline CDR1 is SGHTA and CDR2 is FQGNSA.

The chain recombines TRBV27 with TRBJ1-5; D not resolved. Trimming removed 7 bases at V and 4 bases at J, with 17 bases between. The CDR3 totals 15 residues. The germline V gene encodes CDR1 MNHEY and CDR2 SMNVEV (reference sequence). Written as DNA, the CDR3 is TGTGCCAGCACCGTCTCGGCGGACCTTAATCAGCCCCAGCATTTT. Protein sequence: CASTVSADLNQPQHF.

The V call is TRBV10-3, the J call TRBJ1-1, with 8 positions matching TRBD1. CDR1 is ENHRY and CDR2 is SYGVKD in the germline V gene. The CDR3 sequence is 12 residues long. V trimming: 7 bases; J trimming: 5 bases; junction bases outside the gene matches: 3. CDR3 DNA sequence: TGTGCCATCATTGACAGGGGAACTGAAGCTTTCTTT. Protein: CAIIDRGTEAFF.

This clone appeared a few times. This rearrangement joins TRBV5-6 to TRBJ1-4, with D perhaps TRBD1 (5 bases). Per germline, CDR1 SGHDT and CDR2 YYEEEE. With 1 base removed from V and 10 bases from J, the gap between germline ends came to 17 bases. This CDR3 has 15 residues. The CDR3 is CASSLTRDQVGKLFF. The CDR3 nucleotides read TGTGCCAGCAGCTTGACCAGGGACCAGGTCGGAAAACTGTTTTTT.

The chain employs TRBV18 and TRBJ1-6; D is undetermined. CDR1 is KGHSH, CDR2 LQKENI, per germline. The germline V and J ends were trimmed by 3 bases and 7 bases, with 13 bases remaining between them. The CDR3 loop spans 15 amino acids. CDR3 loop: CASSPNLDLNSPLHF. DNA for the CDR3: TGTGCCAGCTCACCCAACCTCGACCTGAATTCACCCCTCCACTTT.

This clone occurred a few times. The CDR3, as DNA: TGTGCCAGCTCACCCGAGGACAGGACCGGAGGAAGATACGAGCAGTACTTC. It codes for CASSPEDRTGGRYEQYF. V usage is TRBV18 and J usage is TRBJ2-7; 7 bases are shared with TRBD1. The CDR3 length is 17 residues. V lost 3 bases and J lost 4; bases outside the gene matches: 15. Looked up from germline, CDR1 is KGHSH and CDR2 is LQKENI.

The J gene is TRBJ1-1, the V gene TRBV19; unclear D gene. V shed 11 bases and J shed 0 bases, with 16 bases lying between them. The CDR3 has 14 residues. CDR1 and CDR2 (germline): LNHDA, SQIVND (reference sequence). The CDR3 region has the DNA TGTGCCGCATCAGCGGGCACGGTGAACACTGAAGCTTTCTTT. Its protein is CAASAGTVNTEAFF.

The CDR3 loop reads CASKPLGQGGYGYTF. The CDR3 nucleotides are TGTGCCAGCAAGCCCCTGGGACAGGGGGGCTATGGCTACACCTTC. The chain employs TRBV6-5 and TRBJ1-2, with 11 bases fitting TRBD1. This CDR3 has 15 amino acids. The V gene's germline CDR1 is MNHEY and CDR2 SVGAGI. Germline trimming cut 7 bases from V and 4 bases from J; bases unmatched to any gene: 8.

This sequence joins TRBV9 and TRBJ1-2; 8 nucleotides align to TRBD1. CDR1 and CDR2 from the germline V gene are SGDLS and YYNGEE. The length of the CDR3 is 15 residues. J gave up 1 base and V 3 bases, and 5 bases lay outside the gene matches. The CDR3 nucleotides read TGTGCCAGCAGCGGGTGGACAGGGAGTAACTATGGCTACACCTTC. This encodes CASSGWTGSNYGYTF.

The genes are TRBV6-5 and TRBJ2-7, with D possibly being TRBD1 or TRBD2 (5 bases each). With 1 base removed from V and 2 bases from J, the gap between germline ends came to 9 bases. Germline values: CDR1 MNHEY, CDR2 SVGAGI. This CDR3 comprises 14 residues. CDR3 in DNA: TGTGCCAGCAGTTACTTGGGGGATACCTACGAGCAGTACTTC. It specifies CASSYLGDTYEQYF.

This chain uses TRBV2 with TRBJ1-4, with 8 bases identical to TRBD1. Germline lookup yields CDR1 SNHLY and CDR2 FYNNEI. The V gene end was trimmed by 2 bases and the J gene end by 7 bases; junction bases not matched to a gene: 3. The CDR3 consists of 14 residues. In DNA, the CDR3 is TGTGCCAGCAGTGAACCAGGGGGCAGTGAAAAACTGTTTTTT. Translation gives CASSEPGGSEKLFF.

The chain has TRBV5-1 and TRBJ1-5, with 8 positions matching TRBD1. Looked up from germline, CDR1 is SGHRS and CDR2 is YFSETQ. Germline trimming cut 3 bases from V and 5 bases from J; bases unmatched to any gene: 4. This CDR3 is built from 14 residues. The CDR3 DNA reads TGCGCCAGCAGCTCCACAGGGGGGGATCAGCCCCAGCATTTT. It specifies CASSSTGGDQPQHF.

This clone was seen a single time. The genes are TRBV3-1 (or the pseudogene TRBV3-2) and TRBJ2-2; 12 bases are shared with TRBD2. V trimming: 2 bases; J trimming: 2 bases; junction bases outside the gene matches: 3. Germline-derived CDR1 and CDR2 are LGHDT and YNNKEL (reference sequence). The CDR3 totals 17 residues. Here the CDR3 reads CASSQPSGRGNTGELFF. For the CDR3, the DNA is TGTGCCAGCAGCCAACCTAGCGGGAGGGGTAACACCGGGGAGCTGTTTTTT.

The table lists this clone with a few counts. The rearrangement links TRBV19 to TRBJ2-7; D is unresolved. The CDR3 contains 17 residues. CDR1 and CDR2 (germline): LNHDA, SQIVND (reference sequence). Trimming took off 5 bases at V and 5 bases at J, with 25 bases between the two ends. CDR3 nucleotide sequence: TGTGCCAGTAGTTACGCCGGGCCAACCACCCTAACCCACGAGCAGTACTTC. Protein sequence: CASSYAGPTTLTHEQYF.

DNA for the CDR3: TGTGCCAGCATCGGCGGAATGGGGGCTCGAGAGACCCAGTACTTC. Encoded protein: CASIGGMGARETQYF. This chain connects TRBV28 to TRBJ2-5; possibly TRBD1 for D (6 bases). CDR1 and CDR2 (germline): MDHEN, SYDVKM. The CDR3 loop spans 15 amino acids. The germline V and J ends were trimmed by 7 bases and 4 bases, with 19 bases remaining between them.

The gene calls are TRBV19 and TRBJ2-5; TRBD2 agrees at 13 bases. In germline, CDR1 is LNHDA, CDR2 SQIVND (reference sequence). This CDR3 spans 18 amino acids. J was trimmed by 4 bases and V by 2 bases; bases with no gene match: 10. The CDR3 coding sequence is TGTGCCAGTAGTATATTGGCGCGTGGACTAGCGGGGGTAGAGACCCAGTACTTC. This encodes CASSILARGLAGVETQYF. Based on the CDR3 plus reference TRBV19 and TRBJ2-5, the full variable domain is DGGITQSPKYLFRKEGQNVTLSCEQNLNHDAMYWYRQDPGQGLRLIYYSQIVNDFQKGDIAEGYSVSREKKESFPLTVTSAQKNPTAFYLCASSILARGLAGVETQYFGPGTRLLVL.

The J gene is TRBJ1-1, the V gene TRBV29-1, with 7 bases identical to TRBD1. The junction had 12 bases not matched to a gene; V was cut back by 4 bases and J by 4 bases. Germline CDR1 reads SQVTM; CDR2 reads ANQGSEA. The CDR3 loop spans 15 amino acids. CDR3 nucleotides: TGCAGCGTTGGGATCCAAAGGGGGCAGACCACTGAAGCTTTCTTT. It codes for CSVGIQRGQTTEAFF.

This chain joins TRBV12-3 or TRBV12-4 and TRBJ2-1; D possibly corresponds to TRBD1 (6 bases). The CDR3 is 12 residues long. The V and J ends lost 5 bases and 9 bases respectively, with 11 bases between them. The CDR3 reads CASSATGSEQFF. In nucleotides, the CDR3 is TGTGCCAGCAGTGCCACAGGGAGTGAGCAGTTCTTC.

This clone was recorded only once. The V call is TRBV4-2, the J call TRBJ2-3, with a tentative D call TRBD2 (6 bases). The CDR3 runs to 14 residues. CDR1 is LGHNA, CDR2 YNFKEQ, per germline. V lost 4 bases and J lost 4, with 12 bases in between. Here the CDR3 DNA reads TGTGCCAGCAGCCTCCTAGGAGGGGCAGATACGCAGTATTTT. It encodes CASSLLGGADTQYF.

V and J are TRBV10-3 and TRBJ2-2; 13 positions agree with TRBD2. V gave up 2 bases and J gave up 1 base; unmatched junction bases: 4. The CDR3 runs 18 residues. Germline-derived CDR1 and CDR2 are ENHRY and SYGVKD. CDR3 amino acids: CAISEPGLAGRNTGELFF. The CDR3 DNA follows: TGTGCCATCAGTGAGCCGGGACTAGCGGGGCGGAACACCGGGGAGCTGTTTTTT.

The V gene is TRBV19, the J gene TRBJ1-1; D is ambiguous. From germline, CDR1 is LNHDA and CDR2 SQIVND (reference sequence). V lost 4 bases to trimming and J lost 0 bases, with 15 bases between them. The CDR3 totals 16 residues. CDR3 sequence: CASSRSLGRLNTEAFF. CDR3 bases: TGTGCCAGTAGTAGATCGCTAGGCAGGTTGAACACTGAAGCTTTCTTT.

The chain joins TRBV5-1 to TRBJ1-4; no firm D call. This CDR3 contains 16 residues. Per germline, CDR1 SGHRS and CDR2 YFSETQ. The V and J ends lost 2 bases and 0 bases respectively, with 11 bases between them. CDR3: CASSFGRTSTNEKLFF. The CDR3 DNA reads as TGCGCCAGCAGCTTCGGAAGGACCTCAACTAATGAAAAACTGTTTTTT.

The table lists this clone with many counts. The rearrangement joins TRBV2 to TRBJ1-1; possible D gene TRBD1, 5 bases. The CDR3 is made up of 13 amino acids. V lost 5 bases and J 6 bases, leaving 13 bases between the germline ends. Germline V gives CDR1 SNHLY, CDR2 FYNNEI. The CDR3: CASSTTGQSEAFF. DNA for the CDR3: TGTGCCAGCAGTACTACAGGTCAATCTGAAGCTTTCTTT.

The chain recombines TRBV9 with TRBJ2-7; tentatively, D is TRBD2 (6 bases). This CDR3 is built from 13 residues. V dropped 2 bases and J dropped 6 bases, with 12 bases sitting between them. Germline assignment: CDR1 SGDLS and CDR2 YYNGEE. In DNA, the CDR3 is TGTGCCAGCAGCGTGGAGGGCCAGGGCGAGCAGTACTTC. Translating it yields CASSVEGQGEQYF.